This T cell receptor (beta chain) was documented in a study of technical replicates of blood from several donors. The V and J ends lost 2 bases and 11 bases respectively, with 12 bases between them. The V gene's germline CDR1 is SGHDN and CDR2 FVKESK. The CDR3 runs to 13 residues. Method: immunoSEQ multiplex PCR; TCRdb's copy keeps in-frame clones and lacks some. The sample contains 70,000 to 95,000 clones, approximately 95% of which appear only once. The V and J genes are TRBV14 and TRBJ1-4; the D is unclear. The sequence was obtained from a human donor in good health. The sample comprised T cells isolated from PBMCs. DNA of the CDR3: TGTGCCAGCAGCCAACTGGGAGGGAAGAAACTGTTTTTT. This sequence encodes CASSQLGGKKLFF.